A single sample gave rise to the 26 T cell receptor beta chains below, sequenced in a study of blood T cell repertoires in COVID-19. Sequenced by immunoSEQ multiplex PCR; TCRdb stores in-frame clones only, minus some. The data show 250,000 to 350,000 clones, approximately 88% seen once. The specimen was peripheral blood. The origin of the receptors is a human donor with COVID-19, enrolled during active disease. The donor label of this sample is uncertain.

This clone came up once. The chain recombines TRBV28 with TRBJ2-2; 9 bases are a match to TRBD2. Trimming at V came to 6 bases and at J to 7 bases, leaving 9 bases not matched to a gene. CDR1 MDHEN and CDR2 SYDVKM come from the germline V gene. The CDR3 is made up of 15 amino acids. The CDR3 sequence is CASRLRPAGGGELFF. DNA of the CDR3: TGTGCCAGCAGACTCCGACCAGCGGGAGGCGGGGAGCTGTTTTTT. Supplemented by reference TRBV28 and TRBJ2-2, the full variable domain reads DVKVTQSSRYLVKRTGEKVFLECVQDMDHENMFWYRQDPGLGLRLIYFSYDVKMKEKGDIPEGYSVSREKKERFSLILESASTNQTSMYLCASRLRPAGGGELFFGEGSRLTVL.

CDR3 sequence reads: CASSVVPSGTYNEQFF. CDR3 bases: TGTGCCAGCAGCGTAGTACCGAGCGGGACCTACAATGAGCAGTTCTTC. The J gene is TRBJ2-1, the V gene TRBV9; TRBD2 aligns across 7 bases. Germline V gene sequence: CDR1 SGDLS, CDR2 YYNGEE. With V trimmed by 0 bases and J by 2 bases, 5 bases remained unmatched. The CDR3 loop spans 16 amino acids.

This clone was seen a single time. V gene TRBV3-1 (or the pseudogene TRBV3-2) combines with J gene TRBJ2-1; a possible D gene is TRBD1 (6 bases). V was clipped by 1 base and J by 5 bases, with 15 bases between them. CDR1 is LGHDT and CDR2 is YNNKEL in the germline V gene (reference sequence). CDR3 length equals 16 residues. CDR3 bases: TGTGCCAGCAGCCAAGTCTGGGACACCATCCACAATGAGCAGTTCTTC. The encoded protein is CASSQVWDTIHNEQFF.

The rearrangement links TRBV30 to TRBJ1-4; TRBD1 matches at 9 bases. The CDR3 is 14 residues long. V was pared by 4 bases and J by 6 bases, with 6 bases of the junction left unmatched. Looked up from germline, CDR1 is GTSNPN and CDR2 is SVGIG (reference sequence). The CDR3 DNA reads TGTGCCTGGATGGACAGGGGAGGAGATGAAAAACTGTTTTTT. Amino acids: CAWMDRGGDEKLFF. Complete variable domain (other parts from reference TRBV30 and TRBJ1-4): SQTIHQWPATLVQPVGSPLSLECTVEGTSNPNLYWYRQAAGRGLQLLFYSVGIGQISSEVPQNLSASRPQDRQFILSSKKLLLSDSGFYLCAWMDRGGDEKLFFGSGTQLSVL.

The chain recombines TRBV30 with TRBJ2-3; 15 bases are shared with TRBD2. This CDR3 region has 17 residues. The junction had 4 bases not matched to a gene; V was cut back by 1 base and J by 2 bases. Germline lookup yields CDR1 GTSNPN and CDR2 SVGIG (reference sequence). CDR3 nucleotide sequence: TGTGCCTGGAGTGGTGGACTAGCGGGAGGGTCCACAGATACGCAGTATTTT. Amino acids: CAWSGGLAGGSTDTQYF.

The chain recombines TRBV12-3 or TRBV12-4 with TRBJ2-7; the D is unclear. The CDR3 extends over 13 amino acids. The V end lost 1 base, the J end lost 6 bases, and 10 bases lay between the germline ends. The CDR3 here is CASSLVPRSEQYF. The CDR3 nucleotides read TGTGCCAGCAGTTTAGTCCCGCGTAGCGAGCAGTACTTC.

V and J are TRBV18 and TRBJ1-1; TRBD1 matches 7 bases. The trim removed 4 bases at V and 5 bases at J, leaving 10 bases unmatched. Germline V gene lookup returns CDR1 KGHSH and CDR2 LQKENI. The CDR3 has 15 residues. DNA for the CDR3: TGTGCCAGCTCACTTCAACGGGACAGCGGGACTGAAGCTTTCTTT. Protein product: CASSLQRDSGTEAFF.

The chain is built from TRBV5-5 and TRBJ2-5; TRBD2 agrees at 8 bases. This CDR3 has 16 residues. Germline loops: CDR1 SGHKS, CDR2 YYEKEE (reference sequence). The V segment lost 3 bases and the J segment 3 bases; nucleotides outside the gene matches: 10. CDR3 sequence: CASSYPKGLGKETQYF. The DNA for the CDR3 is TGTGCCAGCAGCTACCCGAAGGGACTAGGAAAAGAGACCCAGTACTTC. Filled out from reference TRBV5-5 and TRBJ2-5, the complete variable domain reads DAGVTQSPTHLIKTRGQQVTLRCSPISGHKSVSWYQQVLGQGPQFIFQYYEKEERGRGNFPDRFSARQFPNYSSELNVNALLLGDSALYLCASSYPKGLGKETQYFGPGTRLLVL.

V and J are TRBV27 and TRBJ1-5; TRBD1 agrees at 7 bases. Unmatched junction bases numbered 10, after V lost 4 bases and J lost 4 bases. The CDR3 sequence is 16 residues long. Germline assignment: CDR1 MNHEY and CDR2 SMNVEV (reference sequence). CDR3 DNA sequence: TGTGCCAGCAGTTCAAGGGACAGAAGAGGGAATCAGCCCCAGCATTTT. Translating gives CASSSRDRRGNQPQHF.

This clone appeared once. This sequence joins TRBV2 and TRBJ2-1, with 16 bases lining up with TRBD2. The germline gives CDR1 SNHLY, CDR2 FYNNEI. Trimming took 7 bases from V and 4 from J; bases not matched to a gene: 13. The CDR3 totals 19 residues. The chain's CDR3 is CASTEPGTSGREGYNEQFF. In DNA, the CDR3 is TGTGCCAGCACAGAACCCGGGACTAGCGGGAGGGAGGGTTACAATGAGCAGTTCTTC.

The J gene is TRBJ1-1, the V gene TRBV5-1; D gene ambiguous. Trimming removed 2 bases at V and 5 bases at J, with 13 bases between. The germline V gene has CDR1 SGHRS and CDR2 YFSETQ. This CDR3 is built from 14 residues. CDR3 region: CASSFDDRLTEAFF. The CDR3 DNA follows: TGCGCCAGCAGCTTCGATGATAGACTGACTGAAGCTTTCTTT.

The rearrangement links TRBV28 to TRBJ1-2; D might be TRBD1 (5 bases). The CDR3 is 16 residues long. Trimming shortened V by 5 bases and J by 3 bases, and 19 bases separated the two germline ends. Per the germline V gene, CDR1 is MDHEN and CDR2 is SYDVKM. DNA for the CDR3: TGTGCCAGCAGTCTCCAGGGTGGGGTACTGGACTATGGCTACACCTTC. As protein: CASSLQGGVLDYGYTF.

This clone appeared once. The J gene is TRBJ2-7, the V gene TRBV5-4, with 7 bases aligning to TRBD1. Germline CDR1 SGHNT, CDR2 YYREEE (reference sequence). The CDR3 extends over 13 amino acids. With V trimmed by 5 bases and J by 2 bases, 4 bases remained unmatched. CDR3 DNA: TGTGCCAGCAGGATGACAGGGACCTACGAGCAGTACTTC. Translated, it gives CASRMTGTYEQYF.

CDR3 DNA: TGTGCCAGCGCACGGGACAGGAATTCACCCCTCCACTTT. Its translation is CASARDRNSPLHF. This chain links TRBV7-3 with TRBJ1-6, with TRBD1 matching 8 bases. CDR3 length equals 13 residues. V dropped 8 bases and J dropped 7; count of bases not matched to a gene: 4. Germline V gene data show CDR1 as SGHTA and CDR2 as FQGTGA.

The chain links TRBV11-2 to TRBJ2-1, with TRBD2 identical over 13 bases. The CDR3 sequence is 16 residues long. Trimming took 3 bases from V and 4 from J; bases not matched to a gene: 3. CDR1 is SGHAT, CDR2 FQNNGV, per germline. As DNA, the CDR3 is TGTGCCAGCAGCTTCCAACTAGCGGGAGGGTACAATGAGCAGTTCTTC. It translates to CASSFQLAGGYNEQFF. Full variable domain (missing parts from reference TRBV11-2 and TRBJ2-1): EAGVAQSPRYKIIEKRQSVAFWCNPISGHATLYWYQQILGQGPKLLIQFQNNGVVDDSQLPKDRFSAERLKGVDSTLKIQPAKLEDSAVYLCASSFQLAGGYNEQFFGPGTRLTVL.

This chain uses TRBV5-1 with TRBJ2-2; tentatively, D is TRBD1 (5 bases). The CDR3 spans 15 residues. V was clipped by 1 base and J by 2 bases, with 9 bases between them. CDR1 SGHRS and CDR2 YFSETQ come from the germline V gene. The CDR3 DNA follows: TGCGCCAGCAGCTTGTATCAGGGAAACACCGGGGAGCTGTTTTTT. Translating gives CASSLYQGNTGELFF.

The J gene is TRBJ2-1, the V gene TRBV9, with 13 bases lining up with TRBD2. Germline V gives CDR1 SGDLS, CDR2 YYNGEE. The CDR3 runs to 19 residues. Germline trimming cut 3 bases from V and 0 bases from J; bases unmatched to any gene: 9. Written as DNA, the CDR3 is TGTGCCAGCAGCGCCCGCGGACTAGCGGGGGCAAGCTCCTACAATGAGCAGTTCTTC. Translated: CASSARGLAGASSYNEQFF.

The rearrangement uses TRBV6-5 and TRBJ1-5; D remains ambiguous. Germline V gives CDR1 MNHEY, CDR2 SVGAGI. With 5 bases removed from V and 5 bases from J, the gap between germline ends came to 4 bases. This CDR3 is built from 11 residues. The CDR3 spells CASSQDQPQHF. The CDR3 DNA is TGTGCCAGCAGTCAGGATCAGCCCCAGCATTTT.

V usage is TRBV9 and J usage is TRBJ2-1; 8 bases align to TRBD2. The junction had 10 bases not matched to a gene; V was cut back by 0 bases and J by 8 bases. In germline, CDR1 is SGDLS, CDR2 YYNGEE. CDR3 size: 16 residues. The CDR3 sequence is CASSVDSSGRTYEQFF. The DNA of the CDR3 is TGTGCCAGCAGCGTAGACTCCAGCGGGAGAACCTATGAGCAGTTCTTC.

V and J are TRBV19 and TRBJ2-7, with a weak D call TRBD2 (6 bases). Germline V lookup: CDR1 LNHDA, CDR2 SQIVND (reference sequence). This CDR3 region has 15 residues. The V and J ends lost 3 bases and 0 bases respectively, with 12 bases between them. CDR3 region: CASSMVHGSSYEQYF. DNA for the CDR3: TGTGCCAGTAGTATGGTTCACGGGAGCTCCTACGAGCAGTACTTC.

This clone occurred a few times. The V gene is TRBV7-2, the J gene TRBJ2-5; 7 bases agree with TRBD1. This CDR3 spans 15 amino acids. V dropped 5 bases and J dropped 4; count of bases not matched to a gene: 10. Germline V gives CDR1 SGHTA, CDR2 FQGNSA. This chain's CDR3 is CASSVGGAERETQYF. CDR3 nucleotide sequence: TGTGCCAGCAGCGTAGGGGGCGCCGAACGAGAGACCCAGTACTTC.

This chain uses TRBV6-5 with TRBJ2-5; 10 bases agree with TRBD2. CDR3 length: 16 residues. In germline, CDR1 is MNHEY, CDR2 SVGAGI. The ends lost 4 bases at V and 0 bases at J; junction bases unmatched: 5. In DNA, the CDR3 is TGTGCCAGCAGTTTTGTGACTAGCGGGCACCAAGAGACCCAGTACTTC. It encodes CASSFVTSGHQETQYF.

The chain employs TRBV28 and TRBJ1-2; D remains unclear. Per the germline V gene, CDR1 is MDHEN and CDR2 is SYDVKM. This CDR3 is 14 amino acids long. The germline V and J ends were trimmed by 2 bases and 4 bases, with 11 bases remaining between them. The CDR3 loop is CASSLGTRVYGYTF. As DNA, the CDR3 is TGTGCCAGCAGTTTAGGCACGAGGGTCTATGGCTACACCTTC.

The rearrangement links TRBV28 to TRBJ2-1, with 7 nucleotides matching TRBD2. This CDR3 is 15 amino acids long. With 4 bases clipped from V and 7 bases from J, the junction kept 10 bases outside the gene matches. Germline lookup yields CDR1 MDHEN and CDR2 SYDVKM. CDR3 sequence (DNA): TGTGCCAGCAGTTCGAGGCGGGGGAATGGGAATGAGCAGTTCTTC. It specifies CASSSRRGNGNEQFF.

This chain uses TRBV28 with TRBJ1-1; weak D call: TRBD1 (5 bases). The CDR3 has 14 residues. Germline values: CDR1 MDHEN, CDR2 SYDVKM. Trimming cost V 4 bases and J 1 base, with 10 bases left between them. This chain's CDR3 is CASSSQGANTEAFF. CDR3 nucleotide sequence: TGTGCCAGCAGTTCCCAGGGTGCGAACACTGAAGCTTTCTTT.

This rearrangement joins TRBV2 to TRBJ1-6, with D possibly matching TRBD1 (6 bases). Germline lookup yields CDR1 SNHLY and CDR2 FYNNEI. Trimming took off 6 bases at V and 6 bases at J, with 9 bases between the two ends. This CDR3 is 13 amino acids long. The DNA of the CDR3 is TGTGCCAGCAGATTGGACAGTAATTCACCCCTCCACTTT. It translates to CASRLDSNSPLHF.